This TCR beta chain comes out of a study of monozygotic twins with inflammatory bowel disease. General observations from the study: Lower sharing of clonotypes with other individuals was seen in IBD patients than in healthy twins. This was most marked in patients showing signs of disease activity.

The CDR3 covers 15 residues. Germline values: CDR1 SNHLY, CDR2 FYNNEI. A template switching step added UMIs, each with a 6-nucleotide sample barcode. TCRdb re-called the 5' RACE reads; one entry per CDR3 protein, DNA not given. Its table records over 150,000 distinct CDR3 sequences. Concerning this clonotype itself: Its cognate antigen is unknown.

The chain links TRBV2 to TRBJ2-7; TCRdb calls TRBD1, which cannot be checked without DNA. The source is a human donor with ulcerative colitis or Crohn's disease, or a healthy co-twin of an affected twin (not recorded which). The source material was blood. The CDR3 loop reads CASFRDRGLLDEQYF.